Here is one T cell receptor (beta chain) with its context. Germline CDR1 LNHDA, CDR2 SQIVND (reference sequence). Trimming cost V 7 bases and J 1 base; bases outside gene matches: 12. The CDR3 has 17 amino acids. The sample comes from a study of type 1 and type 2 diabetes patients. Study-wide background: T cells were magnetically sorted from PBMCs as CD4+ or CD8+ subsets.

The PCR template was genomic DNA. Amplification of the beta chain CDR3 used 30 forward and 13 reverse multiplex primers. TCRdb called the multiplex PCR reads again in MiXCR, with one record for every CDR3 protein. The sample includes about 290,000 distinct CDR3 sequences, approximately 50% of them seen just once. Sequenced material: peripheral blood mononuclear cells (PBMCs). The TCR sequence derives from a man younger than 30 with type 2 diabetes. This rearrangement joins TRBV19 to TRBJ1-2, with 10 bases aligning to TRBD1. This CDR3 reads CASTETGGSLGNYGYTF. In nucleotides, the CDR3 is TGTGCCAGTACCGAGACAGGGGGCTCTTTGGGTAACTATGGCTACACCTTC.